This TCR beta chain is from a study of CXCR3-negative and CXCR3-positive naive CD8 T cells. General study points: Memory CD8+ T cell repertoires were far less diverse than both naive subsets. The study found more hydrophobic TRB CDR3s in CXCR3-positive naive cells than in CXCR3-negative naive cells. After cryopreservation, CXCR3 expression dropped partially; most assays used fresh PBMCs.

TRB cDNA libraries were made by UMI-labeled 5' RACE. TCRdb reprocessed the 5' RACE reads and stores each CDR3 protein as one record, lacking DNA. In all, the sample yields several thousand distinct CDR3 sequences. Germline V gives CDR1 MNHEY, CDR2 SVGEGT. There are 13 residues in the CDR3. As concerns this clonotype: What it recognizes is unknown.

Triplicate sorts of 300,000 cells per CD8+ subset. Naive CD8+ T cells displayed a CD45RO-CCR7+CD27+CD95- phenotype. This sequence was found in a human donor in good health. Some clones in this sample may be carry-over from other donors' samples. Material for sequencing was naive CXCR3+ CD8+ T cells from blood. Subset denoted: CD45RO-CCR7+CD27+CD95- naive CD8+ T cells expressing CXCR3 (TNR3+). The chain recombines TRBV6-2 or TRBV6-3 with TRBJ2-7. The CDR3 reads CASSAWVGYEQYF.